The clone carrying this TCR beta chain is labeled medium-sized. The antigen is not known. This sample is drawn from a study of spatial heterogeneity in lung cancer. Study results and caveats: Higher tumor mutation counts went along with higher counts of expanded intratumoral alpha and beta TCRs.

Regarding time point: sample taken at primary tumor resection. Germline lookup yields CDR1 MNHNY and CDR2 SVGAGI (reference sequence). The CDR3 has 17 amino acids. V was clipped by 2 bases and J by 6 bases; unmatched bases: 12. Each CDR3 protein gets one entry after TCRdb re-called the 5' RACE reads with MiXCR. The table has approximately 2,300 distinct CDR3 sequences, roughly 13% seen once. Here the sequenced sample was lung tumor tissue, taken at surgery. The origin of this receptor is a male donor with early-stage non-small cell lung cancer. The chain recombines TRBV6-6 with TRBJ2-1, with 8 positions matching TRBD1. CDR3 sequence reads: CASSYGGQGHRGNEQFF. In DNA, the CDR3 is TGTGCCAGCAGTTACGGAGGACAGGGTCATAGAGGCAATGAGCAGTTCTTC.